The present entry profiles one T cell receptor (beta chain) with its context. Its target is not known. The data belong to a study of T cell responses to AZD1222 COVID-19 vaccine. Germline CDR1 reads LNHDA; CDR2 reads SQIVND (reference sequence). Trimming removed 3 bases from V and 0 bases from J, with 17 bases in between. The CDR3 spans 17 residues. The data were produced by immunoSEQ multiplex PCR, yet TCRdb's version contains in-frame clones alone and is incomplete. The table lists 45,000 to 55,000 clones, 80% to 90% of them singletons. Overall study results and limits: As reported, nearly half of all spike-specific TCRs target variant regions that are unmutated. Spike-specific TCR breadth and depth grew following two AZD1222 doses. The CD4 TCRs associated with vaccination extended across spike and predominated at 160-218 and 743-854.

The origin of this receptor is an adult in good health. Sequenced here: peripheral blood, sampled on day 0 of AZD1222 vaccination. The V and J genes are TRBV19 and TRBJ1-2; tentative D call: TRBD1 (5 bases). The CDR3 DNA sequence: TGTGCCAGTAGTATGGAGGGATGGGACGGGGCTAACTATGGCTACACCTTC. This gives the protein CASSMEGWDGANYGYTF. Drawing the rest from reference TRBV19 and TRBJ1-2, the complete variable domain is DGGITQSPKYLFRKEGQNVTLSCEQNLNHDAMYWYRQDPGQGLRLIYYSQIVNDFQKGDIAEGYSVSREKKESFPLTVTSAQKNPTAFYLCASSMEGWDGANYGYTFGSGTRLTVV.